One TCR beta chain is described in this entry. Antigen: not known. The sample belongs to a study of graft-versus-host responses after intestinal transplantation. Across the whole study: Isolated intestinal, liver-intestinal, or multivisceral transplants were what recipients had. Each patient got anti-thymocyte globulin induction, then tacrolimus and steroids for approximately three years. The study's findings and limits: Detection of GvH clones occurred in recipient marrow, and some had their first appearance in ileum or blood. Researchers found peak circulating GvH clone levels linked to early post-transplant HvG declines.

Using immunoSEQ multiplex PCR, the repertoire was profiled, and TCRdb retains in-frame clones only, with some absent. Of tens of thousands of clones listed, roughly 90% are singletons. V lost 4 bases, J lost 6 bases, and 8 bases lay in between. Germline V CDR1 and CDR2: SGHNT, YYREEE (reference sequence). The CDR3 runs to 12 residues. The receptor was derived from a human donor who received an intestinal transplant. The sequenced sample was unstimulated CD8+ T cells sorted from spleen or lymph node cells, obtained before intestinal transplant. The chain has TRBV5-4 and TRBJ1-5; D is unclear. CDR3 sequence: CASSLRGQPQHF. CDR3 DNA sequence: TGTGCCAGCAGCCTCAGAGGTCAGCCCCAGCATTTT.